A selection of T cell receptor beta chains follows, all from one sample in a study of T cell repertoires in cytomegalovirus infection. Each CDR3 protein is one row after TCRdb ran MiXCR on the reads. The top ten clones hold just under 45% of a sample with 450,000 to 600,000 distinct CDR3 sequences, roughly 42% of them seen once. No antigen is known for these receptors. The material was cultured PBMCs, obtained from culture after CMV antigen stimulation. The source is a human donor in good health (CMV status not recorded). Some clones in this sample may be carry-over from other donors' samples. Both conserved end residues are part of each CDR3. D genes are given only for firm matches. Clone size is given for some rows only: seen once, a few or many times, or a class if the clone is expanded.

TRBV7-9,-,TRBJ2-5,few,TGTGCCAGCAGCTTTCGGGCAGAAGAGACCCAGTACTTC,CASSFRAEETQYF
TRBV7-4,TRBD1,TRBJ1-6,-,TGTGCCAGCAGACGGGACAGGGGCGATTCACCCCTCCACTTT,CASRRDRGDSPLHF
TRBV28,-,TRBJ2-5,-,TGTGCCAGCAGGAAAAGGTACCAAGAGACCCAGTACTTC,CASRKRYQETQYF
TRBV4-3,-,TRBJ2-1,-,TGCGCCAGTTCCCTACTCGGGAACAATGAGCAGTTCTTC,CASSLLGNNEQFF
TRBV7-2,-,TRBJ1-4,-,TGTGCCAGCCTACGACGGTGGACCCAAAGGAGTGAAAAACTGTTTTTT,CASLRRWTQRSEKLFF
TRBV7-2,-,TRBJ1-3,-,TGTGCCAGCAGCTTAGCGCCTGACACCATATATTTT,CASSLAPDTIYF
TRBV27,-,TRBJ1-4,-,TGTGCCAGCAGTCCGAAAGGGGGTGAAAAACTGTTTTTT,CASSPKGGEKLFF
TRBV6-1,-,TRBJ2-3,few,TGTGCCAGCAGTGAAGCTGGGGGAACCTATACGCAGTATTTT,CASSEAGGTYTQYF
TRBV6-1,-,TRBJ1-5,few,TGTGCCAGCAGTGCACAGATCAATCAGCCCCAGCATTTT,CASSAQINQPQHF
TRBV18,-,TRBJ1-3,-,TGTGCCAGCTCACCAGCGGCATGGCAGTACTCTGGAAACACCATATATTTT,CASSPAAWQYSGNTIYF
TRBV7-9,TRBD2,TRBJ2-1,few,TGTGCCAGCAGCTTAGGAGTCCCGACTAGCCATGAGCAGTTCTTC,CASSLGVPTSHEQFF
TRBV27,-,TRBJ2-7,-,TGTGCCAGCAGTCCCCTTCTGAGACCATCCTACGAGCAGTACTTC,CASSPLLRPSYEQYF
TRBV7-2,-,TRBJ2-5,many,TGTGCCAGCAGCTTCGAGAGACTACAAGAGACCCAGTACTTC,CASSFERLQETQYF
TRBV7-9,TRBD2,TRBJ2-1,few,TGTGCCAGCAGCCCCTTTGGCGGGACTAGCGGGGGGTACTCCTACAATGAGCAGTTCTTC,CASSPFGGTSGGYSYNEQFF
TRBV18,-,TRBJ1-1,-,TGTGCCAGCTCACCAAAGCGGGGGGCCAACACTGAAGCTTTCTTT,CASSPKRGANTEAFF
TRBV6-2/TRBV6-3,-,TRBJ2-3,-,TGTGCCAGCAGTTACCTGGACGGCACAGATACGCAGTATTTT,CASSYLDGTDTQYF
TRBV27,-,TRBJ1-1,-,TGTGCCAGCAGGAGGGCCTCGAACACTGAAGCTTTCTTT,CASRRASNTEAFF
TRBV12-3/TRBV12-4,-,TRBJ1-4,-,TGTGCCAGCAGGCCGAGGACGTTAAATGAAAAACTGTTTTTT,CASRPRTLNEKLFF